This paragraph reports one TCR beta chain. The target antigen is unknown. The sample belongs to a study of T cell responses to AZD1222 COVID-19 vaccine. Overall study results and limits: Across the whole spike, CD4 TCRs peaked at regions 160-218 and 743-854. Repertoire samples came only from after the peak T cell response. Spike-specific TCRs gained breadth and depth after people received two AZD1222 doses.

Sequenced by immunoSEQ multiplex PCR; TCRdb stores in-frame clones only, minus some. The table includes some 48,000 clones, approximately 86% detected once. CDR3 length: 16 amino acids. In germline, CDR1 is MNHNS, CDR2 SASEGT. The V and J ends lost 3 bases and 7 bases, in that order; junction bases with no gene match: 10. This TCR was sampled from an adult who received the AZD1222 COVID-19 vaccine. This sample comprised peripheral blood, obtained 28 days after the second AZD1222 dose. The rearrangement joins TRBV6-1 to TRBJ1-5; 9 bases map to TRBD1. CDR3 nucleotide sequence: TGTGCCAGCAGTGATCGCTGGACAGGGGAATGGCAGCCCCAGCATTTT. It encodes CASSDRWTGEWQPQHF.